Following are 3 T cell receptor beta chains from one sample sequenced in a study of shared T cell receptors in the human thymus. Data came from immunoSEQ multiplex PCR; TCRdb stores just in-frame clones and leaves some out. Seen here are roughly 660,000 clones, approximately 90% observed once, and the top ten hold 0.0095% to 0.012%. This same sample was also taken into another study, of human thymus T cells.

Sequencing was done on a sample of thymocytes. The receptors derive from a boy younger than two with a congenital heart defect.

The chain employs TRBV2 and TRBJ1-2; 7 bases agree with TRBD1. V was pared by 9 bases and J by 7 bases, with 11 bases of the junction left unmatched. CDR3 length: 13 residues. The V gene's germline CDR1 is SNHLY and CDR2 FYNNEI. The CDR3 reads CARQVRQGGGYTF. The CDR3 DNA is TGTGCCAGGCAAGTCCGACAGGGTGGTGGCTACACCTTC.

This rearrangement joins TRBV4-3 to TRBJ2-2; 7 nucleotides align to TRBD2. The trim removed 4 bases at V and 7 bases at J, leaving 9 bases unmatched. The germline gives CDR1 LGHNA, CDR2 YSLEER. The CDR3 extends over 15 amino acids. The CDR3 region is CASSRPGTNDGELFF. The CDR3 DNA is TGCGCCAGCAGCCGTCCCGGGACTAACGACGGGGAGCTGTTTTTT.

The chain recombines TRBV29-1 with TRBJ2-5; TRBD1 matches 11 bases. The trim removed 6 bases at V and 2 bases at J, leaving 5 bases unmatched. This CDR3 contains 14 residues. Germline lookup yields CDR1 SQVTM and CDR2 ANQGSEA. The CDR3 DNA follows: TGCAGCGTAGTTGGGACAGGGGGGCAAGAGACCCAGTACTTC. This gives the protein CSVVGTGGQETQYF.